This T cell receptor (beta chain) was sequenced in a study of OX40 agonist ivuxolimab in advanced cancers. Germline V lookup: CDR1 SGHDT, CDR2 YYEEEE. This CDR3 has 15 amino acids. Trimming took 1 base from V and 5 from J; bases not matched to a gene: 7. The assay was immunoSEQ multiplex PCR, and TCRdb's table has in-frame clones only and misses some. The sample yields 70,000 to 95,000 clones, roughly 82% seen once. The sample was CD4+ or CD8+ T cells sorted from blood, taken in a trial of the OX40 agonist ivuxolimab. The TCR was taken from an adult with an advanced solid tumor such as melanoma, head and neck, liver or kidney cancer. The J gene is TRBJ1-1, the V gene TRBV5-6, with 8 bases identical to TRBD1. The CDR3 loop is CASSLLGDRITEAFF. CDR3 coding DNA: TGTGCCAGCAGCTTGTTAGGGGACAGGATTACTGAAGCTTTCTTT. Full variable domain (missing parts from reference TRBV5-6 and TRBJ1-1): DAGVTQSPTHLIKTRGQQVTLRCSPKSGHDTVSWYQQALGQGPQFIFQYYEEEERQRGNFPDRFSGHQFPNYSSELNVNALLLGDSALYLCASSLLGDRITEAFFGQGTRLTVV.